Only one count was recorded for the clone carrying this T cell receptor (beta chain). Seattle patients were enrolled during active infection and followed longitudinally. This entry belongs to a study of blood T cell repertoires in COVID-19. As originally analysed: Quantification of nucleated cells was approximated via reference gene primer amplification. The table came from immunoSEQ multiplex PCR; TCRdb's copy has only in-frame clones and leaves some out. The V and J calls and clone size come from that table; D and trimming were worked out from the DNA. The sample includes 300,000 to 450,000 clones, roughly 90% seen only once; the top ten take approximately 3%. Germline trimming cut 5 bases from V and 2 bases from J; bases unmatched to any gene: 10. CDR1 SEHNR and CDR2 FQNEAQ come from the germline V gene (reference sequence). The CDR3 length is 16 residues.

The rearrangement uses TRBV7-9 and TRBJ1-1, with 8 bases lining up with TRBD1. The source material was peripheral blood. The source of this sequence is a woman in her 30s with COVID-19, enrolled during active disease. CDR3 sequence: CASSDLTGESNTEAFF. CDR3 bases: TGTGCCAGCAGCGACCTGACAGGGGAGTCTAACACTGAAGCTTTCTTT.